The clone carrying this T cell receptor (beta chain) was found a few times. The antigen is undetermined. Individually, cDNA molecules had unique molecular identifiers attached to them. From the 5' RACE reads, TCRdb called clonotypes with MiXCR, one entry per CDR3 protein. The sample gives about 49,000 distinct CDR3 sequences, 12% of which show up once; over 7.5% is in the top ten. This entry comes from a study of early T cells in non-severe SARS-CoV-2 infection. Study summary: From unsorted whole blood, bulk RNA was sequenced, and the chains remained unpaired.

Study-wide findings and caveats: Anti-spike CD8 responses were favored in VDJdb matching, and private and CD4 specificities were missed.

V was trimmed by 1 base and J by 4 bases, leaving 13 bases between them. Germline values: CDR1 LNHDA, CDR2 SQIVND (reference sequence). CDR3 size: 16 residues. Sequenced: whole blood. The V gene is TRBV19, the J gene TRBJ2-2, with D maybe TRBD2 (6 bases). The source is an adult who was a healthcare worker with PCR-confirmed SARS-CoV-2 infection or an uninfected control (not recorded which). The CDR3 sequence is CASSIVPGEGTGELFF. The DNA for the CDR3 is TGTGCCAGTAGTATAGTCCCGGGAGAGGGCACCGGGGAGCTGTTTTTT.